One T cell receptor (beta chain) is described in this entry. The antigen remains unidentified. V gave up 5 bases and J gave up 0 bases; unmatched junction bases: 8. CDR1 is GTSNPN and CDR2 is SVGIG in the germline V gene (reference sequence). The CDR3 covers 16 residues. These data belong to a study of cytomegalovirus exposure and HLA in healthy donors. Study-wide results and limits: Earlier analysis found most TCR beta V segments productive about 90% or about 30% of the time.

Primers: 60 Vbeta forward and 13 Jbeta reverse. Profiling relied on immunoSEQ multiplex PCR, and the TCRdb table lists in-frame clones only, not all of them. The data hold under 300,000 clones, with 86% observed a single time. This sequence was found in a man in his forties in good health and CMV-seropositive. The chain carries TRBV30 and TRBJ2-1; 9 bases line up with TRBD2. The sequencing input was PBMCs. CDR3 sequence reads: CAWGLAYSSSYNEQFF. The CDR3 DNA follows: TGTGCCTGGGGACTAGCGTACTCGAGCTCCTACAATGAGCAGTTCTTC.